This TCR beta chain is from a study of human T cells and chemical hapten exposure. Time point described: patch test 1, 2 weeks after DPC sensitization. Treatment reported: therapeutic diphenylcyclopropenone sensitization with weekly scalp DPC. CDR1 and CDR2 from the germline V gene are SQVTM and ANQGSEA. V was clipped by 7 bases and J by 0 bases, with 9 bases between them. The CDR3 sequence is 13 residues long. A few counts support this clonotype. TCRdb itself ran the RACE reads through MiXCR, one entry per CDR3 protein. The sample has around 77,000 distinct CDR3 sequences; 9.8% are singletons. This receptor was obtained from a woman aged 40 to 49 with alopecia areata. Some clones in this sample may be carry-over from other donors' samples. Source: whole blood, taken in connection with sensitization to the hapten diphenylcyclopropenone (DPC). This chain connects TRBV29-1 to TRBJ2-2, with D unresolved. The CDR3 coding sequence is TGCAGCGGAGCTTTGGCGAACACCGGGGAGCTGTTTTTT. Translation: CSGALANTGELFF.